The 13 T cell receptor beta chains in this list originate from one sample, sequenced in a study of OX40 agonist ivuxolimab in advanced cancers. Sequenced by immunoSEQ multiplex PCR; TCRdb stores in-frame clones only, minus some. The sample holds 83,000 or so clones, 84% seen once. The sequences come from CD4+ or CD8+ T cells sorted from blood, collected in a trial of the OX40 agonist ivuxolimab. These receptors all stem from an adult with an advanced solid tumor such as melanoma, head and neck, liver or kidney cancer.

The chain uses TRBV11-2 and TRBJ1-2; 7 positions match TRBD1. CDR3 length equals 17 residues. J was trimmed by 5 bases and V by 6 bases; bases with no gene match: 18. The germline V gene has CDR1 SGHAT and CDR2 FQNNGV. CDR3 DNA: TGTGCCAGCAGACGTAGAACAGGGGACGAAGGCGAGTATGGCTACACCTTC. As protein: CASRRRTGDEGEYGYTF.

The rearrangement links TRBV30 to TRBJ2-1, with 11 bases aligning to TRBD2. The ends lost 5 bases at V and 13 bases at J; junction bases unmatched: 10. The CDR3 consists of 13 residues. The germline gives CDR1 GTSNPN, CDR2 SVGIG (reference sequence). This CDR3 reads CAWDKISGRDQFF. The DNA for the CDR3 is TGTGCCTGGGATAAGATTAGCGGGAGGGACCAGTTCTTC.

V and J are TRBV28 and TRBJ1-5; no clear D. The V end was cut by 4 bases, the J end by 2 bases, with 3 bases between. CDR3 length: 12 amino acids. Per the germline V gene, CDR1 is MDHEN and CDR2 is SYDVKM. CDR3 coding DNA: TGTGCCAGCAGTTCGGGCAATCAGCCCCAGCATTTT. Its translation: CASSSGNQPQHF.

The chain carries TRBV14 and TRBJ2-3; D may be TRBD1 (5 bases). The V gene's germline CDR1 is SGHDN and CDR2 FVKESK. V shed 1 base and J shed 2 bases, with 10 bases lying between them. The CDR3 consists of 15 residues. As DNA, the CDR3 is TGTGCCAGCAGCCAAGGCTACAGGACCACAGATACGCAGTATTTT. This sequence encodes CASSQGYRTTDTQYF. Based on the CDR3 plus reference TRBV14 and TRBJ2-3, the full variable domain is EAGVTQFPSHSVIEKGQTVTLRCDPISGHDNLYWYRRVMGKEIKFLLHFVKESKQDESGMPNNRFLAERTGGTYSTLKVQPAELEDSGVYFCASSQGYRTTDTQYFGPGTRLTVL.

The chain is built from TRBV7-6 and TRBJ1-2; the D is unclear. V was shortened by 1 base and J by 0 bases, with 12 bases between the two germline ends. Germline lookup yields CDR1 SGHVS and CDR2 FNYEAQ. The CDR3 extends over 16 amino acids. In DNA form, the CDR3 reads TGTGCCAGCAGCTTAGGGACGGGCAAATCTAACTATGGCTACACCTTC. This gives the protein CASSLGTGKSNYGYTF. The full variable domain, with the rest looked up from reference TRBV7-6 and TRBJ1-2, is GAGVSQSPRYKVTKRGQDVALRCDPISGHVSLYWYRQALGQGPEFLTYFNYEAQQDKSGLPNDRFSAERPEGSISTLTIQRTEQRDSAMYRCASSLGTGKSNYGYTFGSGTRLTVV.

The chain joins TRBV6-5 to TRBJ1-1; perhaps TRBD1 as D (6 bases). V was trimmed by 6 bases and J by 9 bases, leaving 11 bases between them. The V gene's germline CDR1 is MNHEY and CDR2 SVGAGI. The CDR3 has 11 residues. The CDR3 is CASSRTGKAFF. The CDR3 coding sequence is TGTGCCAGCAGCCGAACAGGGAAAGCTTTCTTT.

This clone was seen once. V is TRBV4-3 and J is TRBJ1-3; no clear D. CDR3 length equals 17 residues. Deletions cut 1 base from V and 0 bases from J, with 13 bases between. The V gene's germline CDR1 is LGHNA and CDR2 YSLEER. CDR3 DNA sequence: TGCGCCAGCAGCCAAGGTTTTGGACGTGACTCTGGAAACACCATATATTTT. The encoded protein is CASSQGFGRDSGNTIYF.

This clone was recorded at least ten times. CDR3 region: CASSLDAASPSYEQYF. The CDR3, as DNA: TGTGCCAGCAGCTTAGATGCGGCCTCACCCTCCTACGAGCAGTACTTC. This sequence joins TRBV11-2 and TRBJ2-7; D not resolved. CDR1 and CDR2 from the germline V gene are SGHAT and FQNNGV. Between the trimmed V and J ends, which lost 0 bases and 0 bases, there was a span of 12 bases. The CDR3 has 16 amino acids.

The rearrangement joins TRBV7-9 to TRBJ1-2; 7 bases line up with TRBD1. V lost 11 bases to trimming and J lost 6 bases; unmatched junction nucleotides: 21. Per germline, CDR1 SEHNR and CDR2 FQNEAQ (reference sequence). The CDR3 loop spans 16 amino acids. The CDR3 DNA sequence: TGTGCCGCCAGGCCCCTCCGGACAGGCGGGACCGATGGCTACACCTTC. Translated, it gives CAARPLRTGGTDGYTF.

V gene TRBV11-1 combines with J gene TRBJ1-1; TRBD1 aligns across 10 bases. J was trimmed by 4 bases and V by 3 bases; bases with no gene match: 2. CDR3 size: 14 residues. CDR1 SGHAT and CDR2 FQDESV come from the germline V gene (reference sequence). The CDR3 sequence is CASSFRQGATEAFF. CDR3 DNA: TGTGCCAGCAGCTTCAGACAGGGGGCCACTGAAGCTTTCTTT.

This chain uses TRBV5-1 with TRBJ2-1; 10 bases agree with TRBD2. The germline V gene has CDR1 SGHRS and CDR2 YFSETQ. This CDR3 contains 14 residues. The J segment lost 6 bases and the V segment lost 7 bases, leaving 7 bases of the junction unmatched. The CDR3 DNA sequence: TGCGCCAGCGGACGTAGCGGGGGGATCAATGAGCAGTTCTTC. This encodes CASGRSGGINEQFF.

This rearrangement joins TRBV6-1 to TRBJ2-7; D is possibly TRBD2 (6 bases). The CDR3 spans 14 residues. Germline V CDR1 and CDR2: MNHNS, SASEGT. V was shortened by 4 bases and J by 4 bases, with 14 bases between the two germline ends. CDR3 loop: CASSVLGGAYEQYF. CDR3 DNA sequence: TGTGCCAGCAGTGTCCTAGGCGGGGCTTACGAGCAGTACTTC.

This chain links TRBV4-2 with TRBJ1-4, with no clear D. Looked up from germline, CDR1 is LGHNA and CDR2 is YNFKEQ. Trimming stripped 2 bases from V and 4 bases from J, with 14 bases between. This CDR3 is built from 16 residues. The CDR3 bases are TGTGCCAGCAGCCAAAGCCGGACCCTCCTTAATGAAAAACTGTTTTTT. Amino acids: CASSQSRTLLNEKLFF.